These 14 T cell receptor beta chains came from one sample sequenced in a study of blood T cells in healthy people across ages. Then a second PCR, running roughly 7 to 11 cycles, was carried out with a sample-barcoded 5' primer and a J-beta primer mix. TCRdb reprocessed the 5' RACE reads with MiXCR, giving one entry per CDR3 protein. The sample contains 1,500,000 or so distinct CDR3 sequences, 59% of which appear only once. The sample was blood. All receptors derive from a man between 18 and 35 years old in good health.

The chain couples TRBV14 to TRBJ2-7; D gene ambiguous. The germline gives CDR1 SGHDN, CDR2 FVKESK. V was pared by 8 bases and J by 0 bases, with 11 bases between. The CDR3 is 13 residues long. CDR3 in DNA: TGTGCCAGCCAACCCCGCGACTCCTACGAGCAGTACTTC. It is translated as CASQPRDSYEQYF.

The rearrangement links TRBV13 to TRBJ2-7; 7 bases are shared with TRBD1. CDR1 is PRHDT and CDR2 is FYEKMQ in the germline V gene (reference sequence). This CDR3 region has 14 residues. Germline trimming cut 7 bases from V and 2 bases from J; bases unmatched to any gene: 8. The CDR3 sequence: CASTKTGLTYEQYF. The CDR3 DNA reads TGTGCCAGCACCAAGACAGGGTTAACCTACGAGCAGTACTTC.

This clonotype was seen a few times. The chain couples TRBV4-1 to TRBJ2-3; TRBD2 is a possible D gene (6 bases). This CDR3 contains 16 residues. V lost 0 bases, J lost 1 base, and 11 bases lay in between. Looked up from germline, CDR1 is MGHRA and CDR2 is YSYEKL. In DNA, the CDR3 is TGCGCCAGCAGCCAAGATCGCGGCGGGGGCACAGATACGCAGTATTTT. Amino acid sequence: CASSQDRGGGTDTQYF.

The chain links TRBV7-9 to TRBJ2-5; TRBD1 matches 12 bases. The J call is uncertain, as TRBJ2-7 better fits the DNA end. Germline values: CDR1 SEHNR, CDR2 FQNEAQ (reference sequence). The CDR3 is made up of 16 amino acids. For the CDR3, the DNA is TGTGCCAGCAGCTTAGGGGCCGGGACAGGGGGCGTCGAGCAGTACTTC. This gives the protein CASSLGAGTGGVEQYF.

CDR3 coding DNA: TGCGCCAGCAGCCAAGTGGACCGCGATCAGCCCCAGCATTTT. Amino acid sequence: CASSQVDRDQPQHF. The chain joins TRBV4-1 to TRBJ1-5; D call uncertain. The CDR3 runs to 14 residues. Trimming pared 1 base from V and 5 bases from J, leaving 9 bases between. Germline assignment: CDR1 MGHRA and CDR2 YSYEKL.

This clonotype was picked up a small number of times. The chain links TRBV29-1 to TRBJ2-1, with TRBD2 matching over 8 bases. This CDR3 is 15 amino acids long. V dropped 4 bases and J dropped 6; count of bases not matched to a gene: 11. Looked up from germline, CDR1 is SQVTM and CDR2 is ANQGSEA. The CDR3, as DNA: TGCAGCGTTGTCATGGGGACTAGTGAAACCAATGAGCAGTTCTTC. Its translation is CSVVMGTSETNEQFF.

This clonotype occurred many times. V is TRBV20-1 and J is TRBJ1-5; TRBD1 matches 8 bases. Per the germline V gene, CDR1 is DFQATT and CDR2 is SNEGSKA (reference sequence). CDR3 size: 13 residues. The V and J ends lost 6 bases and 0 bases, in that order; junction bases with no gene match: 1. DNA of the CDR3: TGCAGTGCGACAGGGGATAGCAATCAGCCCCAGCATTTT. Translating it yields CSATGDSNQPQHF.

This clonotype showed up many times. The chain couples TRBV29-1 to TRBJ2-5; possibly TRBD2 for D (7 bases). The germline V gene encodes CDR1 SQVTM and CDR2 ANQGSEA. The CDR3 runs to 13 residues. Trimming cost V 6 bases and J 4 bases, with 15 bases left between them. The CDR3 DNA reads TGCAGCGTGGGGGGCGGGGGCCGAGAGACCCAGTACTTC. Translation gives CSVGGGGRETQYF.

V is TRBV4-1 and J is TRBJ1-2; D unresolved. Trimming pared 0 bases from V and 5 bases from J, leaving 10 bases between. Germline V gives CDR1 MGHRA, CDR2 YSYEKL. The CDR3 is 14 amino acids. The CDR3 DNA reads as TGCGCCAGCAGCCAAGATAACGGAGTGTATGGCTACACCTTC. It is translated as CASSQDNGVYGYTF.

CDR3 sequence: CASSSTRYGPYEQYF. The CDR3 nucleotides are TGTGCCAGCAGCTCCACGAGGTATGGTCCCTACGAGCAGTACTTC. The chain couples TRBV7-8 to TRBJ2-7, with unresolved D. Germline V gene lookup returns CDR1 SGHVS and CDR2 FQNEAQ. The ends were cut back, 4 bases at V and 2 bases at J, with 15 bases in the middle. The CDR3 totals 15 residues.

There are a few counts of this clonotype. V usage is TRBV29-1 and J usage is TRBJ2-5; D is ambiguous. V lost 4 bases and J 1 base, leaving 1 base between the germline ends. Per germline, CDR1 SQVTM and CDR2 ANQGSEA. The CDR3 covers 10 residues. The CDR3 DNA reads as TGCAGCGTTGCCCAAGAGACCCAGTACTTC. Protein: CSVAQETQYF.

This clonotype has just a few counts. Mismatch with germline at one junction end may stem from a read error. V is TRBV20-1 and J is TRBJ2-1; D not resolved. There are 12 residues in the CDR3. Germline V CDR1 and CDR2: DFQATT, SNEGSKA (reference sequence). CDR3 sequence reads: CRARASYNEQFF. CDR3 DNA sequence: TGCAGGGCTAGGGCGTCCTACAATGAGCAGTTCTTC.

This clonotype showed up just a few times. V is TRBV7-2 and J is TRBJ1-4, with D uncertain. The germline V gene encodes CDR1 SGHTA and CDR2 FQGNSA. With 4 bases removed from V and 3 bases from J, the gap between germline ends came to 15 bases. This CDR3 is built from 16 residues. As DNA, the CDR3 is TGTGCCAGCAGCTCGCGTATAGGGTCGTCTAATGAAAAACTGTTTTTT. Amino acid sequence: CASSSRIGSSNEKLFF. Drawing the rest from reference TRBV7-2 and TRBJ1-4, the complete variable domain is GAGVSQSPSNKVTEKGKDVELRCDPISGHTALYWYRQSLGQGLEFLIYFQGNSAPDKSGLPSDRFSAERTGGSVSTLTIQRTQQEDSAVYLCASSSRIGSSNEKLFFGSGTQLSVL.

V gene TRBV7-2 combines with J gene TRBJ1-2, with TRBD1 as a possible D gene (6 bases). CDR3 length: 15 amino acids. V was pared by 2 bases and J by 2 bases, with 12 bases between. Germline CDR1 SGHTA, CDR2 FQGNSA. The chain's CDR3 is CASSLRGGDNYGYTF. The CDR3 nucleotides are TGTGCCAGCAGCTTAAGGGGGGGGGACAACTATGGCTACACCTTC.